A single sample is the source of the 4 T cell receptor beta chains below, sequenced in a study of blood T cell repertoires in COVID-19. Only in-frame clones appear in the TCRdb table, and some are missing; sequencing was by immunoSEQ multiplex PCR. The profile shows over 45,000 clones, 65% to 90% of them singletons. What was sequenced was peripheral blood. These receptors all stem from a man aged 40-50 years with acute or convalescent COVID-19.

CDR3 in DNA: TGTGCCTGGAGTGTACTCCGGAGTGGTGAAAAACTGTTTTTT. The encoded protein is CAWSVLRSGEKLFF. The chain joins TRBV30 to TRBJ1-4; D is undetermined. Germline values: CDR1 GTSNPN, CDR2 SVGIG (reference sequence). This CDR3 has 14 amino acids. The ends were cut back, 0 bases at V and 7 bases at J, with 12 bases in the middle.

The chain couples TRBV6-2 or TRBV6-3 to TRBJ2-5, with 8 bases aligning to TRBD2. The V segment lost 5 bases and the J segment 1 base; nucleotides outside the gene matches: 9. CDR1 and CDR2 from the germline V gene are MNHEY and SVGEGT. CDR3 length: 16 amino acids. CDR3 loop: CASSPAGAGVQETQYF. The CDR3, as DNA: TGTGCCAGCAGTCCCGCTGGAGCGGGGGTCCAAGAGACCCAGTACTTC.

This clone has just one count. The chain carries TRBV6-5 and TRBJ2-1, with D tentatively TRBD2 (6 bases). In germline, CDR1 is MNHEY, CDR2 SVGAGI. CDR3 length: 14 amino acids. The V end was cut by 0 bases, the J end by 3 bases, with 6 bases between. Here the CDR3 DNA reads TGTGCCAGCAGTTACTCGGGACTCTACAATGAGCAGTTCTTC. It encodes CASSYSGLYNEQFF.

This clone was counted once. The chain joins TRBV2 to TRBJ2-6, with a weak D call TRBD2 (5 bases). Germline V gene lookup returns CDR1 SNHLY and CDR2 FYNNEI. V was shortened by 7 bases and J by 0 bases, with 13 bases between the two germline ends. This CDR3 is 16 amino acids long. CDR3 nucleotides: TGTGCCAGCACGCGGGCGTTGCCCTCTGGGGCCAACGTCCTGACTTTC. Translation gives CASTRALPSGANVLTF.